The 23 T cell receptor beta chains given below trace back to one sample, sequenced in a study of CD8 T cells in Susac syndrome. Random hexamers primed reverse transcription of roughly 0.5 to 1 ug RNA. TCRdb itself ran the immunoSEQ multiplex PCR reads through MiXCR, one entry per CDR3 protein. Found here are about 430,000 distinct CDR3 sequences, more than 70% of them singletons; the top ten hold 0.09% to 0.15%. What was sequenced was CD8+ T cells from PBMCs. All receptors come from a human donor with multiple sclerosis.

This clonotype was observed once. The chain joins TRBV6-6 to TRBJ2-7; 7 nucleotides line up with TRBD2. Germline lookup yields CDR1 MNHNY and CDR2 SVGAGI (reference sequence). The ends lost 2 bases at V and 4 bases at J; junction bases unmatched: 2. The CDR3 is made up of 13 amino acids. Here the CDR3 DNA reads TGTGCCAGCAGTTACGCGGGGGAATACGAGCAGTACTTC. Protein sequence: CASSYAGEYEQYF.

The chain links TRBV6-1 to TRBJ1-1, with 7 bases lining up with TRBD1. The CDR3 contains 14 residues. After removal of 6 bases from V and 10 bases from J, the junction contained 14 bases not matched to a gene. The V gene's germline CDR1 is MNHNS and CDR2 SASEGT. The CDR3 region is CASRPTGRTLGAFF. The CDR3 DNA is TGTGCCAGCAGGCCGACAGGGAGGACCTTGGGAGCTTTCTTT.

The chain couples TRBV11-2 to TRBJ2-7; D gene uncertain. CDR3 size: 14 residues. V dropped 4 bases and J dropped 2 bases, with 12 bases sitting between them. Looked up from germline, CDR1 is SGHAT and CDR2 is FQNNGV. The CDR3 here is CASSWAEMAYEQYF. The CDR3, as DNA: TGTGCCAGCAGCTGGGCAGAAATGGCCTACGAGCAGTACTTC. The full variable domain, its missing parts supplied by reference TRBV11-2 and TRBJ2-7, is EAGVAQSPRYKIIEKRQSVAFWCNPISGHATLYWYQQILGQGPKLLIQFQNNGVVDDSQLPKDRFSAERLKGVDSTLKIQPAKLEDSAVYLCASSWAEMAYEQYFGPGTRLTVT.

V gene TRBV27 combines with J gene TRBJ2-1; the D gene is possibly TRBD2 (6 bases). Per germline, CDR1 MNHEY and CDR2 SMNVEV (reference sequence). The CDR3 runs to 14 residues. The V end was cut by 4 bases, the J end by 3 bases, with 10 bases between. CDR3 nucleotides: TGTGCCAGCAGTTACGGGAGTCTCTACAATGAGCAGTTCTTC. This translates into CASSYGSLYNEQFF.

This chain connects TRBV20-1 to TRBJ1-2; D gene uncertain. Trimming took 0 bases from V and 8 from J, leaving 16 bases between them. Per germline, CDR1 DFQATT and CDR2 SNEGSKA (reference sequence). The length of the CDR3 is 14 residues. The CDR3 DNA is TGCAGTGCTAGAGATTATTTGAGGGCCGGAGGCTACACCTTC. The encoded protein is CSARDYLRAGGYTF.

This clonotype is a singleton in its sample. This chain uses TRBV10-3 with TRBJ2-7; perhaps D is TRBD1 or TRBD2 (5 bases each). Germline CDR1 ENHRY, CDR2 SYGVKD. The CDR3 covers 12 residues. Trimming shortened V by 8 bases and J by 2 bases, and 10 bases separated the two germline ends. CDR3 sequence: CAIGLGAYEQYF. The DNA of the CDR3 is TGTGCCATCGGATTGGGGGCCTACGAGCAGTACTTC.

V and J are TRBV7-6 and TRBJ1-3; D uncertain. The V end was cut by 1 base, the J end by 0 bases, with 10 bases between. CDR1 is SGHVS and CDR2 is FNYEAQ in the germline V gene. This CDR3 region has 16 residues. The CDR3 region is CASSLVGDNSGNTIYF. The CDR3 DNA follows: TGTGCCAGCAGCTTAGTGGGCGACAACTCTGGAAACACCATATATTTT.

This sequence joins TRBV7-3 and TRBJ2-2; 7 bases align to TRBD2. The CDR3 is 20 residues long. V was pared by 1 base and J by 4 bases, with 18 bases of the junction left unmatched. CDR1 is SGHTA, CDR2 FQGTGA, per germline. CDR3 protein: CASSLKASGGFRIGTGELFF. Written as DNA, the CDR3 is TGTGCCAGCAGCTTAAAAGCTAGCGGAGGCTTCAGGATTGGCACCGGGGAGCTGTTTTTT. Full variable domain (rest looked up from reference TRBV7-3 and TRBJ2-2): GAGVSQTPSNKVTEKGKYVELRCDPISGHTALYWYRQSLGQGPEFLIYFQGTGAADDSGLPNDRFFAVRPEGSVSTLKIQRTERGDSAVYLCASSLKASGGFRIGTGELFFGEGSRLTVL.

This chain links TRBV5-4 with TRBJ1-1, with 10 bases fitting TRBD1. Unmatched junction bases numbered 7, after V lost 4 bases and J lost 7 bases. Germline CDR1 is SGHNT and CDR2 is YYREEE (reference sequence). The CDR3 extends over 14 amino acids. The CDR3 spells CASSGGQGLSEAFF. In DNA form, the CDR3 reads TGTGCCAGCAGCGGGGGACAGGGGCTTAGTGAAGCTTTCTTT.

The chain couples TRBV4-1 to TRBJ1-5; no reliable D call. The germline gives CDR1 MGHRA, CDR2 YSYEKL. Trimming removed 3 bases from V and 3 bases from J, with 9 bases in between. The CDR3 is made up of 14 amino acids. The CDR3 DNA is TGCGCCAGCAGCCACGGACTGGACAATCAGCCCCAGCATTTT. This encodes CASSHGLDNQPQHF.

The chain carries TRBV7-2 and TRBJ2-7, with D hard to call. The CDR3 loop spans 12 amino acids. The ends were cut back, 5 bases at V and 5 bases at J, with 10 bases in the middle. Germline values: CDR1 SGHTA, CDR2 FQGNSA. The CDR3 coding sequence is TGTGCCAGCAGCCCCCTGGGCCACGAGCAGTACTTC. Protein sequence: CASSPLGHEQYF. The full variable domain, rest sourced from reference TRBV7-2 and TRBJ2-7, is GAGVSQSPSNKVTEKGKDVELRCDPISGHTALYWYRQSLGQGLEFLIYFQGNSAPDKSGLPSDRFSAERTGGSVSTLTIQRTQQEDSAVYLCASSPLGHEQYFGPGTRLTVT.

This chain joins TRBV29-1 and TRBJ2-7; 10 bases fit TRBD1. With V trimmed by 1 base and J by 3 bases, 3 bases remained unmatched. This CDR3 contains 14 residues. Germline loops: CDR1 SQVTM, CDR2 ANQGSEA. The CDR3 DNA reads as TGCAGCGTTGAAGCCCGGGACAGGGGCTACGAGCAGTACTTC. As protein: CSVEARDRGYEQYF.

This clonotype has more than one count but fewer than ten. The rearrangement joins TRBV6-5 to TRBJ1-4; D is perhaps TRBD1 (6 bases). The V and J ends lost 2 bases and 6 bases respectively, with 13 bases between them. Germline CDR1 is MNHEY and CDR2 is SVGAGI. The CDR3 extends over 15 amino acids. The CDR3 reads CASSYLQGIDEKLFF. CDR3 nucleotide sequence: TGTGCCAGCAGTTACCTACAGGGAATAGATGAAAAACTGTTTTTT.

The J gene is TRBJ2-1, the V gene TRBV7-9; D remains ambiguous. Trimming left V 4 bases short and J 7 bases short, with 26 bases between. Germline V gives CDR1 SEHNR, CDR2 FQNEAQ (reference sequence). The CDR3 is 18 residues long. This chain's CDR3 is CASSSLDSARPYVNEQFF. The CDR3 bases are TGTGCCAGCAGCTCCTTGGATTCGGCCCGGCCGTATGTTAATGAGCAGTTCTTC.

V and J are TRBV6-5 and TRBJ2-7; a weak D match, TRBD2 (6 bases). CDR1 MNHEY and CDR2 SVGAGI come from the germline V gene. The CDR3 is made up of 13 amino acids. V dropped 7 bases and J dropped 0 bases, with 10 bases sitting between them. The CDR3 DNA follows: TGTGCCAGCATGGGGACTTCCTCCTACGAGCAGTACTTC. It is translated as CASMGTSSYEQYF.

The chain uses TRBV20-1 and TRBJ2-1; 11 nucleotides line up with TRBD2. CDR1 is DFQATT and CDR2 is SNEGSKA in the germline V gene (reference sequence). The CDR3 loop spans 13 amino acids. V shed 5 bases, J shed 4 bases, and the junction held 1 base outside the gene matches. CDR3 coding DNA: TGCAGTGCTTGGACTAGCGGGTACAATGAGCAGTTCTTC. Translation: CSAWTSGYNEQFF.

The CDR3 region is CASAYRGVTDTQYF. DNA for the CDR3: TGTGCCTCAGCATACAGGGGAGTAACAGATACGCAGTATTTT. The chain recombines TRBV2 with TRBJ2-3; 7 nucleotides line up with TRBD1. Germline V lookup: CDR1 SNHLY, CDR2 FYNNEI. The J segment lost 3 bases and the V segment lost 11 bases, leaving 11 bases of the junction unmatched. The CDR3 loop spans 14 amino acids.

The count of this clonotype is one. V and J are TRBV30 and TRBJ2-1, with TRBD1 as a possible D gene (5 bases). CDR3 size: 13 residues. From germline, CDR1 is GTSNPN and CDR2 SVGIG (reference sequence). V lost 0 bases and J lost 2, with 5 bases in between. The CDR3 sequence: CAWSVGAYNEQFF. In DNA form, the CDR3 reads TGTGCCTGGAGTGTAGGGGCCTACAATGAGCAGTTCTTC.

This clonotype turned up a few times. CDR3 protein: CASSPVSMPGGPHEQYF. CDR3 nucleotide sequence: TGTGCCAGCAGCCCGGTAAGCATGCCGGGAGGGCCCCACGAGCAGTACTTC. The rearrangement joins TRBV4-2 to TRBJ2-7; 8 bases match TRBD2. CDR3 length: 17 residues. The ends lost 4 bases at V and 5 bases at J; junction bases unmatched: 16. Germline lookup yields CDR1 LGHNA and CDR2 YNFKEQ.

The chain joins TRBV29-1 to TRBJ2-7; a weak D match, TRBD1 (6 bases). There are 13 residues in the CDR3. The germline V gene has CDR1 SQVTM and CDR2 ANQGSEA. Trimming removed 6 bases at V and 3 bases at J, with 15 bases between. DNA for the CDR3: TGCAGCGTGTGGGGGCTAAGTCTCTACGAGCAGTACTTC. Translation gives CSVWGLSLYEQYF.

The chain employs TRBV4-1 and TRBJ1-1; D not certain. Trimming stripped 2 bases from V and 1 base from J, with 8 bases between. There are 14 residues in the CDR3. Germline assignment: CDR1 MGHRA and CDR2 YSYEKL. CDR3: CASSQIVENTEAFF. The CDR3 nucleotides are TGCGCCAGCAGCCAAATTGTAGAGAACACTGAAGCTTTCTTT.

V gene TRBV7-3 combines with J gene TRBJ2-1; 8 bases line up with TRBD2. The J segment lost 4 bases and the V segment lost 5 bases, leaving 13 bases of the junction unmatched. The CDR3 contains 17 residues. Germline CDR1 and CDR2: SGHTA and FQGTGA. The CDR3 here is CASSPVSGSPWYNEQFF. DNA for the CDR3: TGTGCCAGCAGCCCCGTCAGCGGGAGTCCATGGTACAATGAGCAGTTCTTC.

The chain joins TRBV7-9 to TRBJ2-3; 7 nucleotides align to TRBD1. CDR1 and CDR2 (germline): SEHNR, FQNEAQ (reference sequence). Germline trimming cut 1 base from V and 3 bases from J; bases unmatched to any gene: 7. This CDR3 spans 16 amino acids. The CDR3 spells CASSLVGTAETDTQYF. The CDR3 DNA reads TGTGCCAGCAGCTTAGTGGGGACAGCAGAAACAGATACGCAGTATTTT.